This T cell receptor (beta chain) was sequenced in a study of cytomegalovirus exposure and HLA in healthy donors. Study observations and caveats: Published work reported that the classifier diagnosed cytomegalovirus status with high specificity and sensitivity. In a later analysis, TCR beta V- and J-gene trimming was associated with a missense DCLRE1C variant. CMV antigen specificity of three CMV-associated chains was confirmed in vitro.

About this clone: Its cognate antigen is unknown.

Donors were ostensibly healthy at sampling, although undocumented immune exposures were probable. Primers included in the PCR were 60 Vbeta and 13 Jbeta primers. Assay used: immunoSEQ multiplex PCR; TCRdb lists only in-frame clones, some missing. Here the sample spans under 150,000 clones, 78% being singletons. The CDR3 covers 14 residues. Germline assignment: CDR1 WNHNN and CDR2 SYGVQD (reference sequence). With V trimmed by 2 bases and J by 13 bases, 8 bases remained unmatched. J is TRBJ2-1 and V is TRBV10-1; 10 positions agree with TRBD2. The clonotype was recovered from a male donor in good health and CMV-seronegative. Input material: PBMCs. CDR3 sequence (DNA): TGCGCCAGCAGTGAGGTGGTAGCGGGAGGCGACCAGTTCTTC. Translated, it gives CASSEVVAGGDQFF.